The clone carrying this T cell receptor (beta chain) has a single count. The repertoire was sequenced with immunoSEQ multiplex PCR; TCRdb's copy has only in-frame clones and lacks some. Of under 200,000 clones in the sample, more than 85% were seen once. The record originates from a study of control samples from healthy donors and cancer patients. V trimming: 5 bases; J trimming: 1 base; junction bases outside the gene matches: 2. The CDR3 length is 13 residues. Germline CDR1 is SGHTA and CDR2 is FQGNSA. This clonotype was obtained from a woman in her 30s in good health. The chain combines TRBV7-2 with TRBJ2-7; 7 bases line up with TRBD1. Sequences were obtained from blood. The CDR3 sequence is CASSRDSSYEQYF. The CDR3 nucleotides are TGTGCCAGCAGCCGGGACAGTTCCTACGAGCAGTACTTC.